Listed below are T cell receptor beta chains from one sample, sequenced in a study of shared clonotypes between healthy human individuals. Sequenced by immunoSEQ multiplex PCR; TCRdb stores in-frame clones only, minus some. This table holds around 500,000 clones, about four fifths found once. Sample: PBMCs. These receptors originate from a woman between 40 and 50 years old in good health. Some clones in this sample may be carry-over from other donors' samples. Each CDR3 is given with its conserved first and last residue. Each record gives: V gene, D gene, CDR3 protein. D genes are given only for firm matches.

TRBV11-2,NA,CASSLDQGVGEKLFF
TRBV6-4,TRBD1,CASSDEGAGYNEQFF
TRBV28,NA,CASSFGGGTEAFF
TRBV19,NA,CASRPTGANTEAFF
TRBV7-2,TRBD1,CASSPRTGGDYGYTF
TRBV2,NA,CASSLGGTNEKLFF
TRBV6-5,NA,CASSYVRGDQPQHF
TRBV9,NA,CASTRDTSSYNEQFF
TRBV13,TRBD2,CASSPSGRAISYEQYF
TRBV2,NA,CASNPGQGNTIYF
TRBV10-3,NA,CAITGLNGEQYF
TRBV19,NA,CASSVGTGELFF
TRBV28,NA,CASSPNGGTEAFF
TRBV6-6,NA,CASNAYSSTQYF
TRBV25-1,NA,CASSPGKNIQYF
TRBV19,TRBD2,CASSQRDWDNEQFF
TRBV7-2,NA,CASSRDTSTDTQYF
TRBV7-7,NA,CASSLAGRDSEQFF
TRBV7-3,NA,CASSLNPGLNTEAFF
TRBV7-2,TRBD1,CASSLGGQGRNEQFF
TRBV14,NA,CASSQDGLASREQYF
TRBV29-1,TRBD1,CSVRDRNSNQPQHF
TRBV28,NA,CASGRGNEKLFF
TRBV4-2,NA,CASSPLADSGNTIYF
TRBV6-1,NA,CASLRVGVREVF
TRBV7-3,TRBD2,CASSLTQRGRNEQFF
TRBV14,NA,CASSQDGGVSTDTQYF
TRBV15,NA,CATSRDRADTQYF
TRBV5-1,TRBD1,CASSPGTADGYTF
TRBV11-1,TRBD2,CASSLTGTSGTYEQYF
TRBV2,NA,CASSEAVKLTGAFF
TRBV4-3,TRBD1,CASSPRGDRTTDTQYF
TRBV6-6,NA,CASSQTRNTEAFF
TRBV19,TRBD1,CASSTPDRDNQPQHF
TRBV6-5,NA,CASSYLWTTVDGYTF
TRBV2,NA,CASSEQGYEQFF
TRBV28,NA,CASSLSAEQFF
TRBV28,NA,CASNPGRRGEQYF
TRBV7-9,NA,CASSLGQISGNTIYF
TRBV19,TRBD1,CASSPRDRSNQPQHF